This TCR beta chain is from a study of early T cells in non-severe SARS-CoV-2 infection. Study as a whole: Investigators sequenced bulk RNA drawn from unsorted whole blood, and chains remained unpaired. Study conclusions and caveats: Database matching using VDJdb favored anti-spike CD8 responses, with private and CD4 specificities left missing.

V dropped 5 bases and J dropped 7; count of bases not matched to a gene: 6. The CDR3 has 15 residues. Individually, cDNA molecules had unique molecular identifiers attached to them. TCRdb re-called the 5' RACE reads through MiXCR, storing one row per CDR3 protein. This table has more than 85,000 distinct CDR3 sequences, roughly 15% appearing once. This clonotype has just a few counts. What it recognizes is unknown. The sequencing here drew on whole blood, taken at baseline. V gene TRBV12-3 or TRBV12-4 combines with J gene TRBJ2-2; TRBD1 matches 11 bases. This receptor was identified in an adult who was a healthcare worker with PCR-confirmed SARS-CoV-2 infection or an uninfected control (not recorded which). CDR3 sequence (DNA): TGTGCCAGCAGTAACGGACAGGGGGCCTACGGGGAGCTGTTTTTT. Amino acid sequence: CASSNGQGAYGELFF.